This T cell receptor (beta chain) was obtained from a study of blood T cell repertoires in COVID-19. Sequencing was performed with immunoSEQ multiplex PCR; in TCRdb, only in-frame clones are kept and a portion is missing. The sample lists some 130,000 clones; roughly 84% were seen once. V dropped 2 bases and J dropped 8; count of bases not matched to a gene: 6. CDR3 length equals 15 residues. The V gene's germline CDR1 is SGHVS and CDR2 FQNEAQ. The chain combines TRBV7-8 with TRBJ2-1; 10 bases fit TRBD2. The receptor was isolated from a man aged 40-50 years with acute COVID-19. Material for sequencing was PBMCs or T cells enriched from blood (not recorded which). The CDR3 nucleotides read TGTGCCAGCAGCTTATCTAGCGGGAGTCTCCATGAGCAGTTCTTC. This encodes CASSLSSGSLHEQFF. Combining the CDR3 with reference TRBV7-8 and TRBJ2-1 gives the whole variable domain GAGVSQSPRYKVAKRGQDVALRCDPISGHVSLFWYQQALGQGPEFLTYFQNEAQLDKSGLPSDRFFAERPEGSVSTLKIQRTQQEDSAVYLCASSLSSGSLHEQFFGPGTRLTVL.